Below, 21 T cell receptor beta chains from the same sample are listed, as sequenced in a study of tumor and adjacent non-tumor tissue in lung cancer. A modified ARM-PCR protocol with three rounds of nested PCR amplified TCRbeta. TCRdb redid the calling of the multiplex PCR reads with MiXCR, one entry per CDR3 protein. The sample records 40,000 to 45,000 distinct CDR3 sequences, roughly two thirds being singletons. The template was RNA from unsorted bulk tissue. More than 3 cm separated this lung sample from the edge of the tumor. The material sequenced was distant non-tumor lung tissue. Source of these receptors: a woman aged 40 to 50 with non-small cell lung cancer.

This clonotype was counted many times. The chain combines TRBV6-5 with TRBJ2-2, with 12 bases matching TRBD2. Germline V gives CDR1 MNHEY, CDR2 SVGAGI. This CDR3 region has 15 residues. Trimming at V came to 6 bases and at J to 6 bases, leaving 5 bases not matched to a gene. CDR3 bases: TGTGCCAGCAGCCGGGGACTAGCGGGCCCCGGGGAGCTGTTTTTT. Its translation is CASSRGLAGPGELFF.

The chain employs TRBV21-1 and TRBJ1-1. TRBV21-1 is labeled a pseudogene. The CDR3 totals 18 residues. The CDR3 sequence is CASSPLPTLYWWITEAFF. CDR3 DNA sequence: TGTGCCAGCAGCCCCCTCCCGACCCTATATTGGTGGATCACTGAAGCTTTCTTT.

This clonotype was seen just once. The rearrangement joins TRBV11-3 to TRBJ2-5; no clear D gene. This CDR3 comprises 13 residues. V lost 8 bases to trimming and J lost 2 bases, with 12 bases between them. Germline V gives CDR1 SGHNT, CDR2 YENEEA. CDR3 nucleotide sequence: TGTGCCAGCGACTTGCCACCGCAAGAGACCCAGTACTTC. It translates to CASDLPPQETQYF. Drawing the rest from reference TRBV11-3 and TRBJ2-5, the complete variable domain is EAGVVQSPRYKIIEKKQPVAFWCNPISGHNTLYWYLQNLGQGPELLIRYENEEAVDDSQLPKDRFSAERLKGVDSTLKIQPAELGDSAVYLCASDLPPQETQYFGPGTRLLVL.

About this clonotype: This clone may be a read error of a much larger clone one base away. The chain uses TRBV28 and TRBJ1-4; tentatively, D is TRBD1 (6 bases). The CDR3 is made up of 12 amino acids. Germline CDR1 and CDR2: MDHEN and SYDVKM. CDR3 in DNA: TGTGCCAGCTGTTTACAGGGAGGAAAACTGTTTTTT. Protein: CASCLQGGKLFF.

By frequency in the sample, this clonotype is large. The chain couples TRBV11-3 to TRBJ2-7; perhaps TRBD2 as D (7 bases). V lost 4 bases, J lost 3 bases, and 16 bases lay in between. Per germline, CDR1 SGHNT and CDR2 YENEEA. The CDR3 contains 15 residues. The DNA for the CDR3 is TGTGCCAGCAGCTCTGGGGGGGGGGGCGGCTACGAGCAGTACTTC. This translates into CASSSGGGGGYEQYF.

This chain connects TRBV29-1 to TRBJ2-5; D ambiguous. Germline assignment: CDR1 SQVTM and CDR2 ANQGSEA. The CDR3 runs 14 residues. This CDR3 reads CDVYTAIVQETQYF. The CDR3, as DNA: TGCGACGTTTATACGGCGATTGTCCAAGAGACCCAGTACTTC.

The chain employs TRBV12-3 or TRBV12-4 and TRBJ2-1; no clear D gene. With 11 bases removed from V and 6 bases from J, the gap between germline ends came to 23 bases. The CDR3 loop spans 15 amino acids. The CDR3 nucleotides are TGTGCCGGTAGTTCGAGAGTGGAACCGCGCAATGAGCAGTTCTTC. It encodes CAGSSRVEPRNEQFF.

Remarks on this clonotype: This sequence may be a read error, since a much larger clone differs from it by one base. The chain employs TRBV20-1 and TRBJ1-5; maybe TRBD1 (6 bases). The CDR3 has 12 amino acids. V was clipped by 7 bases and J by 8 bases, with 15 bases between them. Germline V gives CDR1 DFQATT, CDR2 SNEGSKA (reference sequence). The CDR3 reads CSEATGRKPQHF. CDR3 in DNA: TGCAGTGAGGCCACAGGGCGGAAGCCCCAGCATTTT.

For this clonotype: Since a much larger clone is just one base distant, this may be a read error. The gene calls are TRBV5-1 and TRBJ2-1; tentative D call: TRBD2 (6 bases). The CDR3 is 14 residues long. Germline-derived CDR1 and CDR2 are SGHRS and YFSETQ. In DNA, the CDR3 is TGCGCCAGCATCCCGGGAGAGACCTACTATGAGCAGTTCTTC. The encoded protein is CASIPGETYYEQFF.

There are a few counts of this clonotype. Since a much larger clone is just one base distant, this may be a read error. The rearrangement uses TRBV12-5 and TRBJ2-2; maybe TRBD2 (6 bases). Germline assignment: CDR1 LGHNT and CDR2 FRNRAP. The CDR3 totals 18 residues. CDR3 nucleotide sequence: TGTGCTAGTGGTTTGGTAGTCTGGGGGGAAAAGAACACCGGGGAGCTGCTTTTT. This encodes CASGLVVWGEKNTGELLF.

Turning to this clonotype: One end of the junction is discordant with germline, which a read error may explain. This rearrangement joins TRBV6-1 to TRBJ2-6; either TRBD1 or TRBD2 may supply D (6 bases each). The CDR3 is made up of 15 amino acids. Germline V lookup: CDR1 MNHNS, CDR2 SASEGT. CDR3 in DNA: TGTCCCAGCCGAGTCGGGGGCTCTGGGGCCAACGTCCTTACTTTC. Its protein is CPSRVGGSGANVLTF.

Comment on this clonotype: A much more abundant neighbour one base away suggests this may be a read error. The chain joins TRBV14 to TRBJ2-1, with unresolved D. The CDR3 has 11 residues. The germline V gene encodes CDR1 SGHDN and CDR2 FVKESK. The CDR3 reads CASSHLSELFF. The CDR3 DNA reads as TGTGCCAGCAGCCATTTGAGTGAGCTGTTCTTC.

For this clonotype: A much larger clone differs from this one at a single base, so this may be a read error. The chain carries TRBV5-1 and TRBJ1-1; 8 nucleotides match TRBD1. CDR1 is SGHRS and CDR2 is YFSETQ in the germline V gene. The CDR3 extends over 16 amino acids. The CDR3 spells CASSRGDRMMNTEACF. The CDR3 DNA sequence: TGCGCCAGCAGCAGGGGGGACAGGATGATGAACACTGAAGCTTGCTTT.

This clonotype occurred many times. The V call is TRBV2, the J call TRBJ1-6; TRBD1 agrees at 7 bases. The J segment lost 10 bases and the V segment lost 6 bases, leaving 12 bases of the junction unmatched. CDR3 length equals 15 residues. CDR1 and CDR2 (germline): SNHLY, FYNNEI. CDR3 in DNA: TGTGCCAGCAGGAGGACAACAGGGGCGGGCTCACCCCTCCACTTT. It yields the protein CASRRTTGAGSPLHF.

Regarding this clonotype: The germline gene is not matched at one end of the junction; a read error may be the cause. J is TRBJ2-1 and V is TRBV6-5; a possible D gene is TRBD2 (5 bases). The germline V gene encodes CDR1 MNHEY and CDR2 SVGAGI. CDR3 length equals 12 residues. The CDR3 is CASSYSGSEQFF. In nucleotides, the CDR3 is TGTGCTAGCAGTTACTCGGGGAGTGAGCAGTTCTTC.

In regard to this clonotype: One end of the junction fails to match germline, which may point to a read error. This chain's CDR3 is CVSNPGRGGNEQFF. The CDR3 DNA is TGTGTCAGCAACCCCGGACGGGGGGGCAATGAGCAGTTCTTC. The genes are TRBV11-3 and TRBJ2-1; 8 bases align to TRBD2. In germline, CDR1 is SGHNT, CDR2 YENEEA. The CDR3 is made up of 14 amino acids.

A note on this clonotype: Possible read error: a much larger clone is one base away. The chain has TRBV30 and TRBJ1-2; D unresolved. The germline CDR1 and CDR2 sequences are GTSNPN and SVGIG (reference sequence). This CDR3 region has 13 residues. Trimming took 5 bases from V and 6 from J, leaving 16 bases between them. This chain's CDR3 is CAWWKLPLNGYTF. In DNA form, the CDR3 reads TGTGCCTGGTGGAAACTCCCCCTCAATGGCTACACCTTC. The variable domain in full, completed from reference TRBV30 and TRBJ1-2, reads SQTIHQWPATLVQPVGSPLSLECTVEGTSNPNLYWYRQAAGRGLQLLFYSVGIGQISSEVPQNLSASRPQDRQFILSSKKLLLSDSGFYLCAWWKLPLNGYTFGSGTRLTVV.

The chain couples TRBV7-3 to TRBJ1-1; possible D gene TRBD1, 5 bases. CDR1 and CDR2 from the germline V gene are SGHTA and FQGTGA. This CDR3 comprises 15 residues. V lost 5 bases and J 5 bases, leaving 18 bases between the germline ends. The CDR3 nucleotides are TGTGCCAGCAGCCCCCTCCAAGGGGTTAGTACTGAAGCTTTCTTT. Translated: CASSPLQGVSTEAFF.

The J gene is TRBJ1-2, the V gene TRBV2, with 7 bases fitting TRBD1. CDR3 length: 14 residues. J lost 0 bases, V lost 6 bases, and 4 bases had no gene match. Germline CDR1 and CDR2: SNHLY and FYNNEI. CDR3 in amino acids: CASRGQGANYGYTF. DNA for the CDR3: TGTGCCAGCAGGGGGCAGGGGGCTAACTATGGCTACACCTTC. The complete variable domain, with remaining parts taken from reference TRBV2 and TRBJ1-2, reads EPEVTQTPSHQVTQMGQEVILRCVPISNHLYFYWYRQILGQKVEFLVSFYNNEISEKSEIFDDQFSVERPDGSNFTLKIRSTKLEDSAMYFCASRGQGANYGYTFGSGTRLTVV.

This clonotype was observed a single time. One base away lies a much larger clone, so this may be a sequencing read error. This chain links TRBV28 with TRBJ2-7; weak D call: TRBD2 (5 bases). The germline CDR1 and CDR2 sequences are MDHEN and SYDVKM. The CDR3 has 14 residues. Here the CDR3 DNA reads TGTGCCTCTGTAGGGCGGAGGACCTTCCACGATCAGTACTTC. The encoded protein is CASVGRRTFHDQYF.

The sample holds many counts of this clonotype. The CDR3 loop reads CASSLQRGDEQYF. CDR3 nucleotides: TGCGCCAGCAGCCTCCAGAGAGGAGACGAGCAGTACTTC. The chain links TRBV4-1 to TRBJ2-7; D uncertain. Germline V gene sequence: CDR1 MGHRA, CDR2 YSYEKL. The CDR3 consists of 13 residues. Trimming pared 4 bases from V and 5 bases from J, leaving 12 bases between.